The 14 T cell receptor beta chains below come from one sample, sequenced in a study of CD8+ T cells in alopecia areata. cDNA prepared by RNA extraction and subsequent reverse transcription served as the template for sequencing. Generated by immunoSEQ multiplex PCR, the TCRdb table keeps only in-frame clones and is missing some. Of about 210,000 clones detected, under 70% appear once; the ten largest clones hold around 4.3%. Treatment given: oral pan-JAK inhibitor, 5-10 mg twice daily. The sequences come from CD4+ T cells sorted from blood, collected at week 4, from a patient treated with tofacitinib. Receptor source: a human donor with alopecia areata.

V and J are TRBV29-1 and TRBJ1-4, with 9 bases identical to TRBD1. CDR3 length equals 13 residues. Trimming took 7 bases from V and 5 from J; bases not matched to a gene: 5. Germline V CDR1 and CDR2: SQVTM, ANQGSEA. For the CDR3, the DNA is TGCAGCGGGGGACAGGGCCGAAATGAAAAACTGTTTTTT. It is translated as CSGGQGRNEKLFF.

The chain couples TRBV6-1 to TRBJ2-6; 8 positions agree with TRBD1. The CDR3 spans 16 residues. Trimming removed 4 bases from V and 4 bases from J; junction bases left unmatched: 6. CDR1 is MNHNS and CDR2 is SASEGT in the germline V gene. The CDR3 DNA reads TGTGCCAGCAGTGCTCGACAGGGGTACGGGGCCAACGTCCTGACTTTC. Translated: CASSARQGYGANVLTF.

This clone was seen a single time. This chain connects TRBV7-9 to TRBJ1-1; 11 bases are shared with TRBD1. V lost 5 bases and J lost 4; bases outside the gene matches: 3. Germline loops: CDR1 SEHNR, CDR2 FQNEAQ (reference sequence). The CDR3 is made up of 14 amino acids. The CDR3 loop is CASSGQGASTEAFF. Here the CDR3 DNA reads TGTGCCAGCAGCGGACAGGGGGCAAGCACTGAAGCTTTCTTT. The full variable domain, rest sourced from reference TRBV7-9 and TRBJ1-1, is DTGVSQNPRHKITKRGQNVTFRCDPISEHNRLYWYRQTLGQGPEFLTYFQNEAQLEKSRLLSDRFSAERPKGSFSTLEIQRTEQGDSAMYLCASSGQGASTEAFFGQGTRLTVV.

The CDR3, as DNA: TGCGCCAGCAGCGTGGGACTCAACAATGAGCAGTTCTTC. The encoded protein is CASSVGLNNEQFF. This chain uses TRBV5-1 with TRBJ2-1; D might be TRBD2 (6 bases). CDR1 SGHRS and CDR2 YFSETQ come from the germline V gene. V was trimmed by 4 bases and J by 5 bases, leaving 10 bases between them. This CDR3 region has 13 residues.

The rearrangement links TRBV25-1 to TRBJ2-5; D might be TRBD1 (5 bases). The CDR3 is made up of 15 amino acids. CDR1 and CDR2 from the germline V gene are MGHDK and SYGVNS. V was shortened by 3 bases and J by 4 bases, with 15 bases between the two germline ends. The CDR3 region has the DNA TGTGCCAGCAGTGACCAGGGATTAACCCGAGAGACCCAGTACTTC. Translated: CASSDQGLTRETQYF.

V and J are TRBV7-2 and TRBJ2-3; tentatively, D is TRBD2 (6 bases). Trimming stripped 2 bases from V and 5 bases from J, with 20 bases between. CDR3 length: 17 amino acids. Germline CDR1 and CDR2: SGHTA and FQGNSA. CDR3 protein: CASSLFGGAIVKDTQYF. The CDR3 coding sequence is TGTGCCAGCAGCTTATTCGGGGGAGCTATTGTCAAAGATACGCAGTATTTT.

This clone showed up just a few times. This chain joins TRBV5-6 and TRBJ2-7, with D possibly matching TRBD1 (7 bases). The CDR3 sequence is 19 residues long. CDR1 and CDR2 from the germline V gene are SGHDT and YYEEEE. V was shortened by 2 bases and J by 4 bases, with 28 bases between the two germline ends. The CDR3 nucleotides read TGTGCCAGCAGCTTCTACTACTCCCCCGCGGGCAGGGGGGTGTACGAGCAGTACTTC. As protein: CASSFYYSPAGRGVYEQYF.

The chain recombines TRBV10-3 with TRBJ2-7, with 10 bases aligning to TRBD1. CDR1 is ENHRY, CDR2 SYGVKD, per germline. The V gene end was trimmed by 7 bases and the J gene end by 3 bases; junction bases not matched to a gene: 6. The CDR3 loop spans 14 amino acids. CDR3 coding DNA: TGTGCCATCACCCCGGGACAGGGGAACTACGAGCAGTACTTC. Residues: CAITPGQGNYEQYF.

In the case of this clone: The sample contains more than one DNA sequence encoding this CDR3. The rearrangement joins TRBV29-1 to TRBJ2-7, with a tentative D call TRBD1 (6 bases). Trimming left V 5 bases short and J 3 bases short, with 14 bases between. The CDR3 has 13 residues. CDR1 and CDR2 from the germline V gene are SQVTM and ANQGSEA. The CDR3 DNA reads as TGCAGCGTTTTGGACAGCCTCCTCTACGAGCAGTACTTC. Its translation is CSVLDSLLYEQYF.

V and J are TRBV9 and TRBJ2-3; 7 bases are a match to TRBD2. In germline, CDR1 is SGDLS, CDR2 YYNGEE. The CDR3 has 17 amino acids. V lost 4 bases, J lost 6 bases, and 17 bases stayed unmatched. CDR3 residues: CASSPHWGGKVSDTQYF. DNA for the CDR3: TGTGCCAGCAGCCCACATTGGGGGGGGAAAGTATCTGATACGCAGTATTTT.

Only a few counts were recorded for this clone. The chain employs TRBV7-9 and TRBJ1-4, with D tentatively TRBD1 (6 bases). Germline CDR1 is SEHNR and CDR2 is FQNEAQ (reference sequence). The CDR3 runs to 16 residues. V shed 1 base and J shed 6 bases, with 15 bases lying between them. The CDR3 sequence: CASSLGLQGRDEKLFF. CDR3 nucleotide sequence: TGTGCCAGCAGCTTAGGCCTACAGGGAAGGGATGAAAAACTGTTTTTT.

J is TRBJ1-5 and V is TRBV6-5; possibly TRBD1 for D (6 bases). Germline assignment: CDR1 MNHEY and CDR2 SVGAGI. The CDR3 extends over 13 amino acids. Trimming took 5 bases from V and 5 from J, leaving 10 bases between them. This CDR3 is CASSKRTDQPQHF. The CDR3 region has the DNA TGTGCCAGCAGTAAACGGACAGATCAGCCCCAGCATTTT.

The rearrangement uses TRBV7-9 and TRBJ1-4; 9 bases fit TRBD1. Trimming cost V 1 base and J 13 bases; bases outside gene matches: 7. The germline V gene encodes CDR1 SEHNR and CDR2 FQNEAQ (reference sequence). The length of the CDR3 is 14 residues. CDR3 protein: CASSLEVETGGLFF. In DNA, the CDR3 is TGTGCCAGCAGCTTAGAAGTGGAGACAGGGGGACTGTTTTTT.

Comments on this clone: The limits of the CDR3 on the DNA are not certain, so only TCRdb's listed CDR3 is given. The chain has TRBV29-1 and TRBJ1-4; the table's TRBD1 call for D was not verified on the DNA. CDR1 is SQVTM and CDR2 is ANQGSEA in the germline V gene. Inclusive of both ends, the CDR3 amounts to 8 amino acids. The CDR3 sequence: CSVGEGAF.